The 5 T cell receptor beta chains presented below share a single source sample, sequenced in a study of Graves' ophthalmopathy and Graves' hyperthyroidism. RNA transcripts yielded amplified TCR beta CDR3 regions. Second-round multiplex PCR came after first-round RT-PCR with HTBI primers. TCRdb called the multiplex PCR reads again in MiXCR, with one record for every CDR3 protein. The sample lists around 660,000 distinct CDR3 sequences, approximately 39% occurring once. The sample comprised peripheral blood. Source of these receptors: an adult man with Graves' ophthalmopathy.

About this clonotype: A junction boundary mismatches the germline segment, possibly from a read error. This chain joins TRBV11-2 and TRBJ2-5; maybe TRBD2 (6 bases). The germline gives CDR1 SGHAT, CDR2 FQNNGV. The CDR3 is made up of 15 amino acids. DNA of the CDR3: TGTGCCAGCAGCTTAGGTATAGCGGAACAAGAGGCCCAGTACTTC. Translation: CASSLGIAEQEAQYF.

This clonotype is a singleton in its sample. A much bigger clone sits one base away, suggesting this may be a read error. The V and J genes are TRBV15 and TRBJ1-5, with 8 bases fitting TRBD1. The DNA end lines up better with TRBJ2-3; the J call may be wrong. Per the germline V gene, CDR1 is LNHNV and CDR2 is YYDKDF (reference sequence). The CDR3 has 16 amino acids. CDR3 bases: TGTGCCACCAGCAGGCCTGGACAGGGCAGCAATCAGCCCCAGTATTTT. This sequence encodes CATSRPGQGSNQPQYF.

This clonotype has just a few counts. The chain uses TRBV27 and TRBJ1-2; a possible D gene is TRBD1 (5 bases). CDR3 length equals 13 residues. The V end was cut by 6 bases, the J end by 8 bases, with 16 bases between. CDR1 is MNHEY, CDR2 SMNVEV, per germline (reference sequence). CDR3 coding DNA: TGTGCCAGCAGCCTCTCGACGGGGGAGGGCTACACCTTC. The encoded protein is CASSLSTGEGYTF.

This clonotype came up many times. The chain uses TRBV7-9 and TRBJ1-1; 8 bases are a match to TRBD1. J gave up 7 bases and V 1 base, and 8 bases lay outside the gene matches. Germline V gives CDR1 SEHNR, CDR2 FQNEAQ (reference sequence). There are 15 residues in the CDR3. The CDR3 loop is CASSLDRTGLNEAFF. CDR3 DNA sequence: TGTGCCAGCAGCTTAGACAGGACAGGGCTGAATGAAGCTTTCTTT.

About this clonotype: Possible read error: a much larger clone is one base away. The chain uses TRBV7-2 and TRBJ1-1; D gene ambiguous. CDR3 length: 15 residues. CDR1 and CDR2 (germline): SGHTA, FQGNSA. DNA for the CDR3: TGTGCCAGCAGCTTTACAGCTGGGATGAACACTGAAGCTTCCTTT. Translation gives CASSFTAGMNTEASF.